This entry lists 15 T cell receptor beta chains sequenced from one sample in a study of neurological immune-mediated disorders. TCRdb itself ran the 5' RACE reads through MiXCR, one entry per CDR3 protein. The sample records tens of thousands of distinct CDR3 sequences, roughly an eighth being singletons. Material for sequencing was PBMCs. These receptors all stem from a woman aged 50 to 60 in good health.

In this sample, this clonotype turned up many times. The rearrangement uses TRBV12-5 and TRBJ2-2, with 10 nucleotides matching TRBD2. The CDR3 runs 19 residues. V shed 0 bases and J 5 bases; nucleotides not matched to a gene: 12. Germline V gene lookup returns CDR1 LGHNT and CDR2 FRNRAP. The CDR3: CASGLVHTSGIGLTGELFF. CDR3 DNA: TGTGCTAGTGGTTTGGTACATACTAGCGGGATCGGCTTAACCGGGGAGCTGTTTTTT.

The rearrangement joins TRBV12-3 or TRBV12-4 to TRBJ1-1, with D possibly TRBD1 on 6 matching bases. The CDR3 has 14 amino acids. V was trimmed by 7 bases and J by 1 base, leaving 13 bases between them. Here the CDR3 reads CASTSDRPNTEAFF. The CDR3 DNA reads as TGTGCCAGCACCTCTGACAGGCCGAACACTGAAGCTTTCTTT.

This clonotype was observed many times. This chain uses TRBV5-1 with TRBJ1-1, with D possibly TRBD1 on 5 matching bases. The CDR3 consists of 13 residues. The ends were cut back, 4 bases at V and 4 bases at J, with 11 bases in the middle. Germline V gene lookup returns CDR1 SGHRS and CDR2 YFSETQ. The CDR3 coding sequence is TGCGCCAGCAGCGACGGGACGGGCACTGAAGCTTTCTTT. This encodes CASSDGTGTEAFF.

This clonotype was observed at least ten times. The genes are TRBV5-6 and TRBJ2-5; 10 bases line up with TRBD2. The CDR3 extends over 15 amino acids. Per germline, CDR1 SGHDT and CDR2 YYEEEE. The V segment lost 3 bases and the J segment 1 base; nucleotides outside the gene matches: 3. The CDR3 DNA follows: TGTGCCAGCAGCTCAACTAGCGGGACCCAAGAGACCCAGTACTTC. This codes for CASSSTSGTQETQYF.

This clonotype has ten or more counts. V is TRBV5-1 and J is TRBJ2-7; 10 bases map to TRBD2. The ends lost 5 bases at V and 0 bases at J; junction bases unmatched: 5. CDR1 is SGHRS and CDR2 is YFSETQ in the germline V gene. CDR3 size: 15 residues. As DNA, the CDR3 is TGCGCCAGCAGGTATACTAGCGGGGACTCCTACGAGCAGTACTTC. This encodes CASRYTSGDSYEQYF.

This clonotype occurred many times. The chain is built from TRBV5-1 and TRBJ1-2; 7 positions agree with TRBD1. The trim removed 5 bases at V and 1 base at J, leaving 11 bases unmatched. Germline V gene lookup returns CDR1 SGHRS and CDR2 YFSETQ. This CDR3 comprises 16 residues. The DNA of the CDR3 is TGCGCCAGCAGAATCGACCCCAGGGGGATTAACTATGGCTACACCTTC. It encodes CASRIDPRGINYGYTF.

The gene calls are TRBV6-1 and TRBJ1-1; 7 nucleotides match TRBD1. The V gene end was trimmed by 7 bases and the J gene end by 1 base; junction bases not matched to a gene: 6. The CDR3 spans 14 residues. Germline assignment: CDR1 MNHNS and CDR2 SASEGT. For the CDR3, the DNA is TGTGCCAGCAACCCACAGGGGACGAACACTGAAGCTTTCTTT. This translates into CASNPQGTNTEAFF.

This clonotype was counted many times. This chain uses TRBV20-1 with TRBJ2-1; TRBD2 aligns across 10 bases. V shed 6 bases, J shed 9 bases, and the junction held 17 bases outside the gene matches. This CDR3 has 16 residues. CDR1 is DFQATT and CDR2 is SNEGSKA in the germline V gene (reference sequence). This CDR3 is CSAVSSGSGFLGEQFF. Written as DNA, the CDR3 is TGCAGTGCCGTATCTAGCGGGAGTGGTTTTCTTGGTGAGCAGTTCTTC.

This clonotype occurred many times. CDR3 DNA: TGTGCCAGCTCCTCCGGGGGGTGGGATCAGCCCCAGCATTTT. Amino acids: CASSSGGWDQPQHF. This chain links TRBV3-1 with TRBJ1-5, with D perhaps TRBD1 (5 bases). Deletions cut 8 bases from V and 5 bases from J, with 16 bases between. This CDR3 is 14 amino acids long. Looked up from germline, CDR1 is LGHDT and CDR2 is YNNKEL (reference sequence).

This clonotype was seen many times. The V and J genes are TRBV28 and TRBJ1-2; possible D gene TRBD1, 5 bases. Trimming pared 6 bases from V and 4 bases from J, leaving 27 bases between. The V gene's germline CDR1 is MDHEN and CDR2 SYDVKM. This CDR3 region has 18 residues. The CDR3 is CASRTRGGGSASVYGYTF. Here the CDR3 DNA reads TGTGCCAGCAGGACCCGGGGGGGGGGGTCCGCCTCTGTCTATGGCTACACCTTC.

This clonotype was observed a handful of times. This chain joins TRBV3-1 and TRBJ2-5; D might be TRBD1 (6 bases). V shed 3 bases and J shed 2 bases, with 13 bases lying between them. There are 15 residues in the CDR3. Germline lookup yields CDR1 LGHDT and CDR2 YNNKEL (reference sequence). The CDR3, as DNA: TGTGCCAGCAGCCAGCGCAGGGGTTGGCAAGAGACCCAGTACTTC. This sequence encodes CASSQRRGWQETQYF.

There are many counts of this clonotype. The V gene is TRBV5-1, the J gene TRBJ2-5; D is ambiguous. Germline loops: CDR1 SGHRS, CDR2 YFSETQ. The CDR3 runs 14 residues. Between the trimmed V and J ends, which lost 0 bases and 3 bases, there was a span of 9 bases. CDR3 DNA: TGCGCCAGCAGCTTGGCCACAGCTGAAGAGACCCAGTACTTC. It is translated as CASSLATAEETQYF. Complete variable domain (other parts from reference TRBV5-1 and TRBJ2-5): KAGVTQTPRYLIKTRGQQVTLSCSPISGHRSVSWYQQTPGQGLQFLFEYFSETQRNKGNFPGRFSGRQFSNSRSEMNVSTLELGDSALYLCASSLATAEETQYFGPGTRLLVL.

This clonotype was counted many times. This rearrangement joins TRBV7-3 to TRBJ1-6, with a tentative D call TRBD1 (5 bases). V was shortened by 1 base and J by 10 bases, with 8 bases between the two germline ends. Germline V gives CDR1 SGHTA, CDR2 FQGTGA. CDR3 size: 13 residues. CDR3 sequence reads: CASSLRGGSPLHF. CDR3 DNA: TGTGCCAGCAGCTTAAGGGGCGGATCACCCCTCCACTTT. Filled out from reference TRBV7-3 and TRBJ1-6, the complete variable domain reads GAGVSQTPSNKVTEKGKYVELRCDPISGHTALYWYRQSLGQGPEFLIYFQGTGAADDSGLPNDRFFAVRPEGSVSTLKIQRTERGDSAVYLCASSLRGGSPLHFGNGTRLTVT.

This clonotype was seen repeatedly, ten times or more. The J gene is TRBJ2-1, the V gene TRBV5-1, with 10 positions matching TRBD2. The length of the CDR3 is 17 residues. Germline trimming cut 1 base from V and 0 bases from J; bases unmatched to any gene: 4. Germline V gene data show CDR1 as SGHRS and CDR2 as YFSETQ. The CDR3 sequence: CASSLLSSGSSYNEQFF. DNA of the CDR3: TGCGCCAGCAGCTTGTTATCTAGCGGGAGCTCCTACAATGAGCAGTTCTTC.

This clonotype was seen repeatedly, ten times or more. The V gene is TRBV5-1, the J gene TRBJ2-7; no firm D call. CDR3 length equals 18 residues. Trimming shortened V by 1 base and J by 2 bases, and 22 bases separated the two germline ends. Germline V gene data show CDR1 as SGHRS and CDR2 as YFSETQ. The CDR3 here is CASSLSPLGGGLAYEQYF. The DNA for the CDR3 is TGCGCCAGCAGCTTGAGCCCATTGGGCGGTGGGTTAGCCTACGAGCAGTACTTC.